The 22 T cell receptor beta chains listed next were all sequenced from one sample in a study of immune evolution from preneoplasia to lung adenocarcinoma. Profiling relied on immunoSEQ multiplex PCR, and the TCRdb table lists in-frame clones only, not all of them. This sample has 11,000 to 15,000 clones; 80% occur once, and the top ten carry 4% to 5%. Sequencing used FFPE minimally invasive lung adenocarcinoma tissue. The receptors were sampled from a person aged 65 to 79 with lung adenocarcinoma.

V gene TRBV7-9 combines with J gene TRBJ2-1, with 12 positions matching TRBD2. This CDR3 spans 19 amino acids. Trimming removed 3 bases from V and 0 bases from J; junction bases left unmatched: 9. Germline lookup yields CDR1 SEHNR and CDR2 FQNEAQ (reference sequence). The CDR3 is CASSFSFGLAGSSYNEQFF. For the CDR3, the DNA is TGTGCCAGCAGCTTTTCTTTCGGACTAGCGGGAAGCTCCTACAATGAGCAGTTCTTC.

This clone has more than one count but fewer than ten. The DNA for the CDR3 is TGTGCCAGCAGCTTAAAGACAGGGACCCTCTCCTACGAGCAGTACTTC. Residues: CASSLKTGTLSYEQYF. The chain links TRBV11-2 to TRBJ2-7, with 7 bases matching TRBD1. CDR3 size: 16 residues. The germline V gene has CDR1 SGHAT and CDR2 FQNNGV. V gave up 2 bases and J gave up 0 bases; unmatched junction bases: 7.

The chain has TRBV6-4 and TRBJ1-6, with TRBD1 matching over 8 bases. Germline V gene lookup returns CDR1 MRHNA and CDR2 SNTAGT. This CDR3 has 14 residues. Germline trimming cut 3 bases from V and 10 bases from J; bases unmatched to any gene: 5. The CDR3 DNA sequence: TGTGCCAGCAGTGAAGGACAGGGTCGCTCACCCCTCCACTTT. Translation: CASSEGQGRSPLHF.

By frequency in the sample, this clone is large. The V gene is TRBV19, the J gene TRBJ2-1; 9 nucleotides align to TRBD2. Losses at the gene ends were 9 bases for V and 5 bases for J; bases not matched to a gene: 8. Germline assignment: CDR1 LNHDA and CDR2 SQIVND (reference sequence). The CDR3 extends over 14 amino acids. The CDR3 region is CASTLAGVHNEQFF. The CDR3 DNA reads TGTGCCAGCACCTTAGCGGGAGTTCACAATGAGCAGTTCTTC.

CDR3 in amino acids: CASNGLGTGELFF. CDR3 nucleotide sequence: TGTGCCAGCAATGGACTAGGGACCGGGGAGCTGTTTTTT. The chain is built from TRBV25-1 and TRBJ2-2, with 7 bases aligning to TRBD2. The junction had 4 bases not matched to a gene; V was cut back by 7 bases and J by 5 bases. The length of the CDR3 is 13 residues. The germline V gene encodes CDR1 MGHDK and CDR2 SYGVNS.

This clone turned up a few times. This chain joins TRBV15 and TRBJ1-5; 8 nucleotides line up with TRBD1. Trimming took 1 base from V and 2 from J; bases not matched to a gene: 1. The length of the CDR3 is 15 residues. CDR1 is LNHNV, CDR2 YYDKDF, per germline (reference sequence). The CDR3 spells CATSRVDRGNQPQHF. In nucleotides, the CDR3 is TGTGCCACCAGCAGAGTGGACAGGGGCAATCAGCCCCAGCATTTT.

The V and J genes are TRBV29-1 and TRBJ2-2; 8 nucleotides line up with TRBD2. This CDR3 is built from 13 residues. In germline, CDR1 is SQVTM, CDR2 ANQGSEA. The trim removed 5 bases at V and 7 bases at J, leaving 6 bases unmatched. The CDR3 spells CSVLTSGGGELFF. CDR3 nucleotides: TGCAGCGTTTTAACTAGCGGCGGCGGGGAGCTGTTTTTT.

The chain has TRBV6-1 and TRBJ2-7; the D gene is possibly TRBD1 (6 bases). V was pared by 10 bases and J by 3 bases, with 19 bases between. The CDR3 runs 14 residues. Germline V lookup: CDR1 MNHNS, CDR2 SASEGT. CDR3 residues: CATRRAGEYYEQYF. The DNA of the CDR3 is TGTGCCACCCGGCGGGCAGGGGAATACTACGAGCAGTACTTC.

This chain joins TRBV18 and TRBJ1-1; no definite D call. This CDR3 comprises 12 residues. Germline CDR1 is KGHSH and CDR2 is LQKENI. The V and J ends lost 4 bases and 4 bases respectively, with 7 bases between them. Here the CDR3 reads CASSQTSTEAFF. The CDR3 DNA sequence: TGTGCCAGCTCACAAACGAGCACTGAAGCTTTCTTT. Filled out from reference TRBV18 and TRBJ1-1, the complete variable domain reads NAGVMQNPRHLVRRRGQEARLRCSPMKGHSHVYWYRQLPEEGLKFMVYLQKENIIDESGMPKERFSAEFPKEGPSILRIQQVVRGDSAAYFCASSQTSTEAFFGQGTRLTVV.

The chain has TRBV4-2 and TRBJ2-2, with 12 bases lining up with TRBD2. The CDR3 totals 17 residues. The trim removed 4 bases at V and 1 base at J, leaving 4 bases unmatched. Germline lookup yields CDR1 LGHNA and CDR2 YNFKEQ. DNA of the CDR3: TGTGCCAGCAGCCCCGGGACTAGCGGGCTGAACACCGGGGAGCTGTTTTTT. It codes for CASSPGTSGLNTGELFF.

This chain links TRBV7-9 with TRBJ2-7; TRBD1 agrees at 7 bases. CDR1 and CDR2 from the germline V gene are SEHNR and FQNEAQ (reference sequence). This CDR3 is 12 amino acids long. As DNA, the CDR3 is TGTGCGATCGACAGGGTCACCTACGAGCAGTACTTC. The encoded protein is CAIDRVTYEQYF.

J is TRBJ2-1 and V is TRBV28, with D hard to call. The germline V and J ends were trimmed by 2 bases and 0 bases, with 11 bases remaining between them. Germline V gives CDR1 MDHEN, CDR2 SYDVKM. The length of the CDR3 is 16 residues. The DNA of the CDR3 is TGTGCCAGCAGTTTAGTCCTGACCCGCTCCTACAATGAGCAGTTCTTC. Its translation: CASSLVLTRSYNEQFF.

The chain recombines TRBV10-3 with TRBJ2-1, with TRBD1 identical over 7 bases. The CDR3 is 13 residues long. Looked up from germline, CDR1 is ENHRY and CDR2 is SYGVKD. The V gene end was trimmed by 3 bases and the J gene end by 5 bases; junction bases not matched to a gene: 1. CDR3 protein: CAISEQGNNEQFF. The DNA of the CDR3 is TGTGCCATCAGTGAACAGGGGAACAATGAGCAGTTCTTC.

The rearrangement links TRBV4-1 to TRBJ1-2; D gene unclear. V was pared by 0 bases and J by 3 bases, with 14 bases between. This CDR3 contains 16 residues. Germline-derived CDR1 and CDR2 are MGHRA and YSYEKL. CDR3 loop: CASSQDKTVLDYGYTF. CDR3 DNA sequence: TGCGCCAGCAGCCAAGATAAGACGGTCCTAGACTATGGCTACACCTTC.

CDR3 residues: CASREGFELAYEQYF. In nucleotides, the CDR3 is TGCGCCAGCAGGGAAGGGTTTGAATTGGCCTACGAGCAGTACTTC. The chain has TRBV5-1 and TRBJ2-7; the D is unclear. Germline CDR1 and CDR2: SGHRS and YFSETQ. CDR3 size: 15 residues. Trimming pared 5 bases from V and 2 bases from J, leaving 17 bases between.

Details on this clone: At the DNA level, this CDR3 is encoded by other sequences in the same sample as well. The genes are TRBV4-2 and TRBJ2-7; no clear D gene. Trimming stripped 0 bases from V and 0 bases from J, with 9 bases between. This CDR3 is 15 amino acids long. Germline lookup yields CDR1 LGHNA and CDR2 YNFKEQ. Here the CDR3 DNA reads TGTGCCAGCAGCCAAGAACCGGATAGCTCCTACGAGCAGTACTTC. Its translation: CASSQEPDSSYEQYF.

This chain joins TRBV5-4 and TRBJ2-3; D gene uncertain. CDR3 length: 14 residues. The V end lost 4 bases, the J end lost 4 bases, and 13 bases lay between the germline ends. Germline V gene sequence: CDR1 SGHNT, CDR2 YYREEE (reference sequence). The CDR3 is CASSPGRVPDTQYF. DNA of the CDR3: TGTGCCAGCAGCCCAGGACGCGTCCCAGATACGCAGTATTTT.

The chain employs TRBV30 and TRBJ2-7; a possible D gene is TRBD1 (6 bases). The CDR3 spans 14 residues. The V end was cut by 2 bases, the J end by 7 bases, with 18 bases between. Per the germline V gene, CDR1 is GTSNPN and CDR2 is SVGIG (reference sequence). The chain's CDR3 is CAWSPLGQRREQYF. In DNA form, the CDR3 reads TGTGCCTGGAGTCCTTTAGGACAGCGGCGGGAGCAGTACTTC. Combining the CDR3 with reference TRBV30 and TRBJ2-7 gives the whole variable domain SQTIHQWPATLVQPVGSPLSLECTVEGTSNPNLYWYRQAAGRGLQLLFYSVGIGQISSEVPQNLSASRPQDRQFILSSKKLLLSDSGFYLCAWSPLGQRREQYFGPGTRLTVT.

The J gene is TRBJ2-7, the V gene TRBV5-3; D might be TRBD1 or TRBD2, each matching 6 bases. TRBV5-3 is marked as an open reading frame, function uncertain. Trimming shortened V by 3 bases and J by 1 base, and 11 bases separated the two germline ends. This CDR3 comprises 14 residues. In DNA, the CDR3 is TGTGCCAGAAGCTCCCGAGGGGGGTCCTACGAGCAGTACTTC. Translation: CARSSRGGSYEQYF.

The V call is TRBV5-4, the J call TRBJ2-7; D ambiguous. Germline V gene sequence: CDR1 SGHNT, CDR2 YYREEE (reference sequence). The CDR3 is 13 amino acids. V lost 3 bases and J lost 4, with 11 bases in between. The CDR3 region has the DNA TGTGCCAGCAGCTCCATAACAAAGTACGAGCAGTACTTC. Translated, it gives CASSSITKYEQYF.

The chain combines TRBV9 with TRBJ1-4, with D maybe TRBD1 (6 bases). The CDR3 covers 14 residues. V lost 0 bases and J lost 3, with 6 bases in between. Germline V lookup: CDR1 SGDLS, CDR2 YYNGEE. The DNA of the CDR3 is TGTGCCAGCAGCGTAGGACAGGCTAATGAAAAACTGTTTTTT. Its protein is CASSVGQANEKLFF.

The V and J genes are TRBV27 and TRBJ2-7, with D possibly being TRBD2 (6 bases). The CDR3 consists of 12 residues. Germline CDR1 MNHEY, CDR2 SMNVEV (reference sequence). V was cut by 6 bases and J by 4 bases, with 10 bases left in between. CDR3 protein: CASRGLLYEQYF. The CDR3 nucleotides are TGTGCCAGCAGGGGACTCCTGTACGAGCAGTACTTC.